The 2 T cell receptor beta chains listed next were all sequenced from one sample in a study of blood T cells in healthy people across ages. Together with a sample-barcoded 5' primer, a J-beta primer mix was included in a second PCR lasting 7 to 11 cycles. TCRdb called the 5' RACE reads again in MiXCR, with one record for every CDR3 protein. This repertoire shows roughly 1.5 million distinct CDR3 sequences, approximately 39% found once; its top ten account for under 5%. The sample consisted of blood. The receptors were gathered from a woman younger than 35 in good health.

This clonotype came up a few times. This chain connects TRBV27 to TRBJ2-1, with 11 bases that match TRBD2. Germline V gene sequence: CDR1 MNHEY, CDR2 SMNVEV (reference sequence). The CDR3 consists of 14 residues. The trim removed 5 bases at V and 7 bases at J, leaving 4 bases unmatched. For the CDR3, the DNA is TGTGCCAGCAGTGTGGGACTAGCGGCGAATGAGCAGTTCTTC. Its protein is CASSVGLAANEQFF.

This clonotype has just a few counts. This chain connects TRBV27 to TRBJ2-3; 13 nucleotides match TRBD2. Germline assignment: CDR1 MNHEY and CDR2 SMNVEV (reference sequence). Trimming took 3 bases from V and 2 from J; bases not matched to a gene: 5. The CDR3 loop spans 17 amino acids. In DNA form, the CDR3 reads TGTGCCAGCAGTTTCCCCGGGACTAGCGGGAACACAGATACGCAGTATTTT. Translation: CASSFPGTSGNTDTQYF.